The TCR beta chain described here comes from a study of T cells after yellow fever vaccination. TCRdb redid the calling of the 5' RACE reads with MiXCR, one entry per CDR3 protein. The sample records 200,000 or so distinct CDR3 sequences, less than 7.5% being singletons. This clonotype appeared a few times. There are 12 residues in the CDR3. V shed 4 bases and J shed 6 bases, with 9 bases lying between them. CDR1 SGHNT and CDR2 YYREEE come from the germline V gene (reference sequence). The chain carries TRBV5-4 and TRBJ2-3; no clear D gene. The TCR originated in a man aged 25 to 45 who received the YFV17D yellow fever vaccine. The sample here was CD4+ T cells sorted from PBMCs, taken on the day of the yellow fever booster vaccination. CDR3 sequence: CASSVPGDTQYF. CDR3 coding DNA: TGTGCCAGCAGCGTACCTGGGGATACGCAGTATTTT. The full variable domain, completed using reference TRBV5-4 and TRBJ2-3, is ETGVTQSPTHLIKTRGQQVTLRCSSQSGHNTVSWYQQALGQGPQFIFQYYREEENGRGNFPPRFSGLQFPNYSSELNVNALELDDSALYLCASSVPGDTQYFGPGTRLTVL.